The clone carrying this T cell receptor (beta chain) was picked up a small number of times. This sample stems from a study of regulatory T cells in long-lasting Graves disease. Time point: newly diagnosed GD, antithyroid drugs for less than 3 months. After RNA was extracted from PBMCs, the TCR library was made from it. The length of the CDR3 is 13 residues. Germline CDR1 is SGHDT and CDR2 is YYEEEE. Trimming removed 5 bases from V and 6 bases from J, with 11 bases in between. With iRepertoire HTBI primers and Arm-PCR of CDR3 regions, TCR beta libraries were built. MiXCR, applied by TCRdb to the multiplex PCR reads, yields one record per CDR3 protein. The sample gives a few hundred thousand distinct CDR3 sequences, approximately 16% of which show up once; about 8.2% is in the top ten. The same specimen was also included in a second study, on T cells in Graves' hyperthyroidism and ophthalmopathy. This second study says: Also found in blood were most expanded thyroid clonotypes above 0.001.

J is TRBJ2-2 and V is TRBV5-6; a weak D match, TRBD1 (6 bases). The clonotype originates from a woman aged 40 to 55 with Graves disease. Sample: peripheral blood mononuclear cells (PBMCs), taken at new diagnosis, from a patient treated with antithyroid drugs. CDR3 bases: TGTGCCAGCAGTCACAGGGCCCCCGGGGAGCTGTTTTTT. Its protein product is CASSHRAPGELFF.